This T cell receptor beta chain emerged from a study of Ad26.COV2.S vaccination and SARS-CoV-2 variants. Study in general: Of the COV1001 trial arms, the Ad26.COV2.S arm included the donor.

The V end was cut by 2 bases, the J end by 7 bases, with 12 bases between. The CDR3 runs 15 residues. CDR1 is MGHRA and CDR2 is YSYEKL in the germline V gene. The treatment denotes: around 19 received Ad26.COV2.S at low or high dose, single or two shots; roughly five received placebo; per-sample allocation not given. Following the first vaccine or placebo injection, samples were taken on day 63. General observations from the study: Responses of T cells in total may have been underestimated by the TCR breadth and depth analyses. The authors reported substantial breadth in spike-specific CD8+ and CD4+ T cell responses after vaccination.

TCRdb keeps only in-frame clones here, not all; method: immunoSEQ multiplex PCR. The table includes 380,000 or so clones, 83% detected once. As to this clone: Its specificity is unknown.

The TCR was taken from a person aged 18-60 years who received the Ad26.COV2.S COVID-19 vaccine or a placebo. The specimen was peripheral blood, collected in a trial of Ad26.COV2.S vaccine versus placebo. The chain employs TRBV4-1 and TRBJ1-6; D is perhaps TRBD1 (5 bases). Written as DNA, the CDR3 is TGCGCCAGCAGCCAAAATGGGCAGGGCAATTCACCCCTCCACTTT. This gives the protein CASSQNGQGNSPLHF.